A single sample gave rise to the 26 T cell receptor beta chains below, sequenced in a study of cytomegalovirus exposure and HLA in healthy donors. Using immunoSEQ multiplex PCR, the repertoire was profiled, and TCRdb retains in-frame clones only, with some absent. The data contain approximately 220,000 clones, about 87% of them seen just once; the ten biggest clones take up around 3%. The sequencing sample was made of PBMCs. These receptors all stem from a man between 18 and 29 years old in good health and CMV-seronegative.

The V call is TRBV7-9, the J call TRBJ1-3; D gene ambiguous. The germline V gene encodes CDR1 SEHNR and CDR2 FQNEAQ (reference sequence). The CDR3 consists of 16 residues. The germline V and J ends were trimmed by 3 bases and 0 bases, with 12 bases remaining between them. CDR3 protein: CASSLVDSISGNTIYF. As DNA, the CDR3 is TGTGCCAGCAGCTTGGTCGACTCGATCTCTGGAAACACCATATATTTT. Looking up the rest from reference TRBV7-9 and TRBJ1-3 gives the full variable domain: DTGVSQNPRHKITKRGQNVTFRCDPISEHNRLYWYRQTLGQGPEFLTYFQNEAQLEKSRLLSDRFSAERPKGSFSTLEIQRTEQGDSAMYLCASSLVDSISGNTIYFGEGSWLTVV.

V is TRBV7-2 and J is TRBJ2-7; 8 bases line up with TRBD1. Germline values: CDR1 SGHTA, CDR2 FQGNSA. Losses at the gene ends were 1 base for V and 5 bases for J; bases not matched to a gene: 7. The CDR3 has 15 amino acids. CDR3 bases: TGTGCCAGCAGCTTAGAAGGACAGGGAGGTCACGAGCAGTACTTC. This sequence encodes CASSLEGQGGHEQYF.

The DNA for the CDR3 is TGTGCCAGGAGCCGGGATGAGCAGTTCTTC. Translating gives CARSRDEQFF. The V and J genes are TRBV6-5 and TRBJ2-1; D is undetermined. Looked up from germline, CDR1 is MNHEY and CDR2 is SVGAGI. This CDR3 has 10 residues. Trimming pared 9 bases from V and 8 bases from J, leaving 8 bases between.

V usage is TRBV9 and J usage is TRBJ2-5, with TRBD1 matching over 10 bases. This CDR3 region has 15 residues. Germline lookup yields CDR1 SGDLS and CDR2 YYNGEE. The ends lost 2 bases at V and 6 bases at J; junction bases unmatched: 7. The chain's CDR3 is CASSVSTGGAQTQYF. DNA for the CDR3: TGTGCCAGCAGCGTCTCGACAGGGGGCGCTCAGACCCAGTACTTC. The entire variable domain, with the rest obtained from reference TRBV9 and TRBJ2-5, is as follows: DSGVTQTPKHLITATGQRVTLRCSPRSGDLSVYWYQQSLDQGLQFLIQYYNGEERAKGNILERFSAQQFPDLHSELNLSSLELGDSALYFCASSVSTGGAQTQYFGPGTRLLVL.

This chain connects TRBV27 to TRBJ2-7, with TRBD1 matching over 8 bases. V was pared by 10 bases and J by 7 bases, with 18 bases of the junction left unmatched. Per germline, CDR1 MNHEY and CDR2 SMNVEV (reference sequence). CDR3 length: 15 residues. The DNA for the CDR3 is TGTGCCAACTGGAAATGGGACAGGACGTTGTGGGAGCAGTACTTC. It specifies CANWKWDRTLWEQYF.

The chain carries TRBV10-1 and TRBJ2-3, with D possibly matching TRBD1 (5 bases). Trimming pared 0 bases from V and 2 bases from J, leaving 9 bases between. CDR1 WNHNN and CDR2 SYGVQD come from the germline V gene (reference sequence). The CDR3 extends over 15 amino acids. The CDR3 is CASSESARATDTQYF. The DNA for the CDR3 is TGCGCCAGCAGTGAGTCAGCCAGGGCCACAGATACGCAGTATTTT.

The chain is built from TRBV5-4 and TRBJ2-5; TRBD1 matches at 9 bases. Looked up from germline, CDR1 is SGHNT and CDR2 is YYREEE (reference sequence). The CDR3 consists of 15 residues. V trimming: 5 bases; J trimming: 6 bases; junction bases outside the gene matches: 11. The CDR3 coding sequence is TGTGCCAGCAGTCCGGGACAGGGATATATGAAGACCCAGTACTTC. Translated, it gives CASSPGQGYMKTQYF.

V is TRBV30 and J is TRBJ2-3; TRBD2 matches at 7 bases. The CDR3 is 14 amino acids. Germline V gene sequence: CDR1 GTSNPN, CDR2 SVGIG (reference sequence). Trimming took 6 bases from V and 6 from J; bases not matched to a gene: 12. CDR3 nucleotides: TGTGCCTGCGGAAGGGACTACCTAGGGGATACGCAGTATTTT. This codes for CACGRDYLGDTQYF.

The CDR3 is CASSHPGLAVYEQYF. CDR3 bases: TGCGCCAGCAGCCATCCGGGACTAGCGGTCTACGAGCAGTACTTC. V gene TRBV4-1 combines with J gene TRBJ2-7, with 11 positions matching TRBD2. The CDR3 is 15 residues long. Germline V lookup: CDR1 MGHRA, CDR2 YSYEKL. With 3 bases clipped from V and 3 bases from J, the junction kept 4 bases outside the gene matches.

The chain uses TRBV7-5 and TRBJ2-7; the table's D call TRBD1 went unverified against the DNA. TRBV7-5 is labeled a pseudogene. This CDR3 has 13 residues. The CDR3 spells CARRDYRGNEQYF. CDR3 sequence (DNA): TGTGCCAGAAGGGATTACAGGGGTAACGAGCAGTACTTC.

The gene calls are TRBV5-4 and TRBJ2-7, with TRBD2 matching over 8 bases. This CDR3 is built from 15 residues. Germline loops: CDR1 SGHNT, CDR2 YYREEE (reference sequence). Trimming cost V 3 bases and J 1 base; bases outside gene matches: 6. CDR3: CASSWAGGRSYEQYF. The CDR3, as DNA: TGTGCCAGCAGCTGGGCGGGGGGTCGGTCCTACGAGCAGTACTTC.

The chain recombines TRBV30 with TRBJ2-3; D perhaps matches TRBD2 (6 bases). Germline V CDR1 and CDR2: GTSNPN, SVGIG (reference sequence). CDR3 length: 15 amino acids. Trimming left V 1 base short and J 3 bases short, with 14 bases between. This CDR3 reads CAWSALGGGTDTQYF. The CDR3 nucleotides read TGTGCCTGGAGTGCGTTGGGAGGAGGAACAGATACGCAGTATTTT.

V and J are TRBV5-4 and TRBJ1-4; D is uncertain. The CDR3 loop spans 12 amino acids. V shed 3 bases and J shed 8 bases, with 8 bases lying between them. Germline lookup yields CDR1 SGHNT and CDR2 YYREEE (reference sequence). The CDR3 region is CASSSNREKLFF. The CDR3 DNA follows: TGTGCCAGCAGCTCGAATCGGGAAAAACTGTTTTTT. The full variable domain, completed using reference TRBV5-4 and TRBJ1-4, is ETGVTQSPTHLIKTRGQQVTLRCSSQSGHNTVSWYQQALGQGPQFIFQYYREEENGRGNFPPRFSGLQFPNYSSELNVNALELDDSALYLCASSSNREKLFFGSGTQLSVL.

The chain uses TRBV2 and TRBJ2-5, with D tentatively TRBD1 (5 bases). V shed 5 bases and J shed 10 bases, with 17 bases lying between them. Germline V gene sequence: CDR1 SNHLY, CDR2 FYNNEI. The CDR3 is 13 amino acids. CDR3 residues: CASSYQGRSGQYF. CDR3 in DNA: TGTGCCAGCAGTTATCAGGGTCGTAGTGGCCAGTACTTC.

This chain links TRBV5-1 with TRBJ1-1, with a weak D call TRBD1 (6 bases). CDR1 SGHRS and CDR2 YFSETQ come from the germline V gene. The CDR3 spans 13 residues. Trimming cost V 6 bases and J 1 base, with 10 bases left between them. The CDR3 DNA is TGCGCCAGCACGGTACAGGGGAACACTGAAGCTTTCTTT. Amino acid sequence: CASTVQGNTEAFF.

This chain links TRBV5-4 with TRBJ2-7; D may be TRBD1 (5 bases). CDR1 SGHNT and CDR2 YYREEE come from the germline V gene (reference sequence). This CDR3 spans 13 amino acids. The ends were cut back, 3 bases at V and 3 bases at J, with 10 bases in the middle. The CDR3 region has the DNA TGTGCCAGCAGCTCAGGGCCTGACTACGAGCAGTACTTC. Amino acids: CASSSGPDYEQYF.

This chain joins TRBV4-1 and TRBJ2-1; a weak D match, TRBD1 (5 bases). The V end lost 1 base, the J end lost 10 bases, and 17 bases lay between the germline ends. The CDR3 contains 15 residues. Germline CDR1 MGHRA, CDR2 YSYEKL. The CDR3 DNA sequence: TGCGCCAGCAGCCAAGCTTTAGGGGCCCCGAGGGAGCAGTTCTTC. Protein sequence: CASSQALGAPREQFF.

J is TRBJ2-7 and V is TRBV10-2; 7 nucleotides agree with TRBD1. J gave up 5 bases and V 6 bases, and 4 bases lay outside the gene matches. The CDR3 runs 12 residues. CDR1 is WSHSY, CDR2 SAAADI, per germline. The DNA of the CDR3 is TGCGCCAGCAGGACAGGGCCCCACGAGCAGTACTTC. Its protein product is CASRTGPHEQYF.

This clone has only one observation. This CDR3 reads CSAASGRLYNEQFF. The CDR3 nucleotides are TGCAGCGCTGCTAGCGGGAGACTCTACAATGAGCAGTTCTTC. The rearrangement links TRBV29-1 to TRBJ2-1, with 10 bases matching TRBD2. V lost 7 bases and J lost 3; bases outside the gene matches: 6. CDR3 length: 14 amino acids. Germline CDR1 reads SQVTM; CDR2 reads ANQGSEA.

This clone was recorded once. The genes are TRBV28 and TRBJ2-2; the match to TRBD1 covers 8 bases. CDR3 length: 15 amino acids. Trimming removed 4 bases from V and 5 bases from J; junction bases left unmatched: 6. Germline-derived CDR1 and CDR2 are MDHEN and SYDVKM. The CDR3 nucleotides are TGTGCCAGCAGTTCGGGACAGGTTCGGACCGGGGAGCTGTTTTTT. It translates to CASSSGQVRTGELFF.

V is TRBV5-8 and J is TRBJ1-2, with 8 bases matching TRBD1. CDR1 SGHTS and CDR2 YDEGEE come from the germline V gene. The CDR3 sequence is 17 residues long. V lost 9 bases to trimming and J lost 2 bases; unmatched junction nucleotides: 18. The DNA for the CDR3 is TGTGCCAACTTAGACAGGGGAGAAAGTGGTTACAACTATGGCTACACCTTC. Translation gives CANLDRGESGYNYGYTF.

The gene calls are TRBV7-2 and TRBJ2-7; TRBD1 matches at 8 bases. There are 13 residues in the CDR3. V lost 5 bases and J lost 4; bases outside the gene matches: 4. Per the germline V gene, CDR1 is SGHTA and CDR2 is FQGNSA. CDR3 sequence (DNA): TGTGCCAGCAGCCCCGGGACAGGTTACGAGCAGTACTTC. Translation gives CASSPGTGYEQYF.

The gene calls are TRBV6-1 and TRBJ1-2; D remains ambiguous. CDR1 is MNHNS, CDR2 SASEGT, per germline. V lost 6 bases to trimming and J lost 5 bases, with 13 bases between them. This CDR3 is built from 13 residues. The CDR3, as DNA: TGTGCCAGCAGGGGAGGTGGAGAGTATGGCTACACCTTC. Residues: CASRGGGEYGYTF.

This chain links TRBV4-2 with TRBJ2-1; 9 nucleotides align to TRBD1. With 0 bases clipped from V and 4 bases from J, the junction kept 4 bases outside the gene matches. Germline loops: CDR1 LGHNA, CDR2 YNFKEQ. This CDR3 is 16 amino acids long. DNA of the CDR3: TGTGCCAGCAGCCAAGATCGACAGGGGGTATACAATGAGCAGTTCTTC. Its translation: CASSQDRQGVYNEQFF.

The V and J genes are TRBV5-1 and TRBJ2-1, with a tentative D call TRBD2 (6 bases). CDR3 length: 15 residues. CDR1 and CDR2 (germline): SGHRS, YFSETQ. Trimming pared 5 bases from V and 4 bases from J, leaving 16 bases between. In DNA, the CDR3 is TGCGCCAGCAGTTCGGGACTCCCAGTTTACAATGAGCAGTTCTTC. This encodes CASSSGLPVYNEQFF.

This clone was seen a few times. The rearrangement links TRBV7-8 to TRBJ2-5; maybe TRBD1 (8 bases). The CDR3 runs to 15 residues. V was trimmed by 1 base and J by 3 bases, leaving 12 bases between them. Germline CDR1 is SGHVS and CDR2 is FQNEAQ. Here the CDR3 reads CASSLVTGGEETQYF. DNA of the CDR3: TGTGCCAGCAGCTTAGTCACAGGGGGGGAAGAGACCCAGTACTTC.